A selection of T cell receptor beta chains follows, all from one sample in a study of technical replicates of blood from several donors. Clones were sequenced by immunoSEQ multiplex PCR, and TCRdb holds only the in-frame ones, with some missing. The sample includes approximately 75,000 clones, approximately 96% of them seen just once. The source material was T cells isolated from PBMCs. These receptors came from a human donor in good health. CDR3s include the opening cysteine and the closing phenylalanine or tryptophan. D genes are given only for firm matches. Clone size appears in some rows only: once, few, many, or a class for an expanded clone.

CDR3 protein: CASSPYGTSGYEQYF
CDR3 DNA: TGTGCCAGCAGCCCCTATGGGACTAGCGGCTACGAGCAGTACTTC
D gene: TRBD2
V gene: TRBV9
clone size: NA
J gene: TRBJ2-7

CDR3 protein: CASSHLDRGSYEQYF
CDR3 DNA: TGTGCCAGCAGCCATCTGGACAGGGGTTCCTACGAGCAGTACTTC
D gene: TRBD1
V gene: TRBV16
clone size: NA
J gene: TRBJ2-7

CDR3 protein: CASSYGLVGNEQFF
CDR3 DNA: TGCGCCAGCAGCTACGGACTAGTCGGCAATGAGCAGTTCTTC
D gene: TRBD2
V gene: TRBV5-1
clone size: NA
J gene: TRBJ2-1

CDR3 protein: CASSWDSHNEQFF
CDR3 DNA: TGTGCCAGCAGTTGGGACTCCCACAATGAGCAGTTCTTC
D gene: NA
V gene: TRBV6-5
clone size: NA
J gene: TRBJ2-1

CDR3 protein: CASSPGQGYNEQFF
CDR3 DNA: TGTGCCAGCAGCCCTGGACAGGGGTACAATGAGCAGTTCTTC
D gene: TRBD1
V gene: TRBV7-3
clone size: NA
J gene: TRBJ2-1

CDR3 protein: CASSQDLGAASYGYTF
CDR3 DNA: TGTGCCAGCAGCCAAGATTTGGGGGCCGCGTCCTATGGCTACACCTTC
D gene: NA
V gene: TRBV4-2
clone size: NA
J gene: TRBJ1-2

CDR3 protein: CASSQVQGLENTEAFF
CDR3 DNA: TGTGCCAGCAGCCAAGTACAGGGGCTCGAAAACACTGAAGCTTTCTTT
D gene: TRBD1
V gene: TRBV4-2
clone size: few
J gene: TRBJ1-1

CDR3 protein: CASSFQGAVMGETQYF
CDR3 DNA: TGTGCCAGCAGCTTTCAGGGGGCCGTGATGGGAGAGACCCAGTACTTC
D gene: TRBD1
V gene: TRBV7-2
clone size: NA
J gene: TRBJ2-5

CDR3 protein: CASSRLTGINEQFF
CDR3 DNA: TGTGCCAGCTCCCGCTTGACGGGGATCAATGAGCAGTTCTTC
D gene: NA
V gene: TRBV25-1
clone size: NA
J gene: TRBJ2-1

CDR3 protein: CASSPRRGEKLFF
CDR3 DNA: TGTGCCAGCTCACCTAGAAGAGGTGAAAAACTGTTTTTT
D gene: NA
V gene: TRBV18
clone size: NA
J gene: TRBJ1-4

CDR3 protein: CASSPSPPGLVPYEQYF
CDR3 DNA: TGTGCCAGCAGCCCGTCCCCTCCGGGACTAGTACCTTACGAGCAGTACTTC
D gene: TRBD2
V gene: TRBV11-3
clone size: NA
J gene: TRBJ2-7

CDR3 protein: CASSFYTGVEEQYF
CDR3 DNA: TGTGCCAGCAGTTTTTACACAGGGGTAGAAGAGCAGTACTTC
D gene: TRBD1
V gene: TRBV27
clone size: NA
J gene: TRBJ2-7

CDR3 protein: CASYTGTGIVQPQHF
CDR3 DNA: TGTGCCAGTTATACCGGGACAGGGATCGTCCAGCCCCAGCATTTT
D gene: TRBD1
V gene: TRBV28
clone size: NA
J gene: TRBJ1-5

CDR3 protein: CASSDSGIGKGYTF
CDR3 DNA: TGTGCCAGCAGTGATTCCGGGATTGGAAAAGGCTACACCTTC
D gene: NA
V gene: TRBV6-1
clone size: NA
J gene: TRBJ1-2

CDR3 protein: CASSHNEKLFF
CDR3 DNA: TGTGCCAGCAGTCATAATGAAAAACTGTTTTTT
D gene: NA
V gene: TRBV28
clone size: NA
J gene: TRBJ1-4

CDR3 protein: CASSQQGREKLFF
CDR3 DNA: TGTGCCAGCAGCCAACAGGGGAGGGAGAAACTGTTTTTT
D gene: NA
V gene: TRBV14
clone size: NA
J gene: TRBJ1-4

CDR3 protein: CASSFMFFSNTEAFF
CDR3 DNA: TGTGCCAGCAGCTTCATGTTTTTTTCGAACACTGAAGCTTTCTTT
D gene: NA
V gene: TRBV11-2
clone size: NA
J gene: TRBJ1-1

CDR3 protein: CASSQYPGTGGSSYGYTF
CDR3 DNA: TGTGCCAGCAGCCAGTACCCCGGGACAGGGGGCTCGAGCTATGGCTACACCTTC
D gene: TRBD1
V gene: TRBV7-3
clone size: NA
J gene: TRBJ1-2

CDR3 protein: CASSSYRELNTEAFF
CDR3 DNA: TGCGCCAGCAGCTCCTACAGGGAGCTGAACACTGAAGCTTTCTTT
D gene: NA
V gene: TRBV5-1
clone size: once
J gene: TRBJ1-1

CDR3 protein: CASSQPIELAGTYEQYF
CDR3 DNA: TGTGCCAGCAGCCAACCTATAGAGCTAGCGGGTACCTACGAGCAGTACTTC
D gene: TRBD2
V gene: TRBV4-2
clone size: NA
J gene: TRBJ2-7

CDR3 protein: CASSYLGGATYGYTF
CDR3 DNA: TGTGCCAGCAGTTACCTCGGCGGGGCTACGTATGGCTACACCTTC
D gene: NA
V gene: TRBV6-8
clone size: once
J gene: TRBJ1-2

CDR3 protein: CASSQVYGSDTQYF
CDR3 DNA: TGTGCCAGCAGCCAAGTTTACGGTTCAGATACGCAGTATTTT
D gene: NA
V gene: TRBV4-2
clone size: NA
J gene: TRBJ2-3

CDR3 protein: CASSIGTGTTEAFF
CDR3 DNA: TGTGCCAGTAGTATAGGGACAGGTACCACTGAAGCTTTCTTT
D gene: TRBD1
V gene: TRBV19
clone size: NA
J gene: TRBJ1-1

CDR3 protein: CASGLGGLAGGKNNEQFF
CDR3 DNA: TGTGCTAGTGGTTTGGGAGGACTAGCGGGAGGGAAGAACAATGAGCAGTTCTTC
D gene: TRBD2
V gene: TRBV12-5
clone size: NA
J gene: TRBJ2-1

CDR3 protein: CASSALGTGFNTEAFF
CDR3 DNA: TGCGCCAGCAGCGCATTAGGGACAGGCTTCAACACTGAAGCTTTCTTT
D gene: TRBD1
V gene: TRBV5-1
clone size: NA
J gene: TRBJ1-1

CDR3 protein: CASSLDRDRGLTEAFF
CDR3 DNA: TGTGCCAGCAGCTTAGATAGGGACAGGGGGCTAACTGAAGCTTTCTTT
D gene: TRBD1
V gene: TRBV11-2
clone size: once
J gene: TRBJ1-1

CDR3 protein: CASSRYSGPESEQYF
CDR3 DNA: TGTGCCAGCAGCCGCTATTCTGGCCCGGAGTCCGAGCAGTACTTC
D gene: NA
V gene: TRBV11-3
clone size: NA
J gene: TRBJ2-7

CDR3 protein: CASSLDQSTVSYEQYF
CDR3 DNA: TGTGCCAGCAGCTTAGATCAGTCGACAGTCTCCTACGAGCAGTACTTC
D gene: NA
V gene: TRBV11-2
clone size: NA
J gene: TRBJ2-7

CDR3 protein: CASSSGSPTDYEQYF
CDR3 DNA: TGTGCCAGCAGCTCCGGATCCCCCACAGACTACGAGCAGTACTTC
D gene: NA
V gene: TRBV5-8
clone size: NA
J gene: TRBJ2-7

CDR3 protein: CASSALAGGYNEQFF
CDR3 DNA: TGTGCCAGCAGTGCACTAGCGGGAGGTTACAATGAGCAGTTCTTC
D gene: TRBD2
V gene: TRBV27
clone size: once
J gene: TRBJ2-1

CDR3 protein: CASATLRRERIETQYF
CDR3 DNA: TGTGCCAGCGCAACTTTGAGGCGGGAGCGTATAGAGACCCAGTACTTC
D gene: TRBD2
V gene: TRBV28
clone size: NA
J gene: TRBJ2-5

CDR3 protein: CASRVFNMNTEAFF
CDR3 DNA: TGTGCCAGCAGGGTATTCAACATGAACACTGAAGCTTTCTTT
D gene: NA
V gene: TRBV6-1
clone size: NA
J gene: TRBJ1-1

CDR3 protein: CASSYAEESYEQYF
CDR3 DNA: TGTGCCAGCAGTTACGCAGAAGAATCCTACGAGCAGTACTTC
D gene: NA
V gene: TRBV6-5
clone size: NA
J gene: TRBJ2-7

CDR3 protein: CASSPGGSTGELFF
CDR3 DNA: TGCGCCAGCAGCCCCGGGGGAAGCACCGGGGAGCTGTTTTTT
D gene: NA
V gene: TRBV4-1
clone size: NA
J gene: TRBJ2-2

CDR3 protein: CASSLNTGATGELFF
CDR3 DNA: TGTGCCAGCAGCCTAAATACAGGGGCCACCGGGGAGCTGTTTTTT
D gene: TRBD1
V gene: TRBV4-2
clone size: NA
J gene: TRBJ2-2

CDR3 protein: CASSSLGTGADGYTF
CDR3 DNA: TGTGCCAGCAGTTCCCTAGGGACAGGGGCGGATGGCTACACCTTC
D gene: TRBD1
V gene: TRBV6-6
clone size: NA
J gene: TRBJ1-2

CDR3 protein: CASSHLSGADYEQYF
CDR3 DNA: TGTGCCAGCAGCCACTTGAGCGGCGCCGACTACGAGCAGTACTTC
D gene: NA
V gene: TRBV5-4
clone size: NA
J gene: TRBJ2-7

CDR3 protein: CASSNPGTGNGEQYF
CDR3 DNA: TGTGCCAGCAGCAACCCCGGGACAGGAAACGGAGAGCAGTACTTC
D gene: TRBD1
V gene: TRBV5-5
clone size: NA
J gene: TRBJ2-7

CDR3 protein: CATWDRGLNNYGYTF
CDR3 DNA: TGCGCCACCTGGGACAGGGGTTTAAACAACTATGGCTACACCTTC
D gene: TRBD1
V gene: TRBV10-2
clone size: NA
J gene: TRBJ1-2

CDR3 protein: CASRGGLNEKLFF
CDR3 DNA: TGTGCCAGCCGGGGGGGCCTTAATGAAAAACTGTTTTTT
D gene: NA
V gene: TRBV6-1
clone size: NA
J gene: TRBJ1-4

CDR3 protein: CASSQERGTDTQYF
CDR3 DNA: TGTGCCAGCAGCCAAGAGAGAGGGACAGATACGCAGTATTTT
D gene: NA
V gene: TRBV14
clone size: NA
J gene: TRBJ2-3

CDR3 protein: CASSPGARGYTF
CDR3 DNA: TGTGCCAGCAGCCCAGGGGCGCGGGGCTACACCTTC
D gene: NA
V gene: TRBV7-2
clone size: once
J gene: TRBJ1-2

CDR3 protein: CASSDPGTSAYNEQFF
CDR3 DNA: TGCGCCAGCAGCGACCCCGGGACTAGCGCATACAATGAGCAGTTCTTC
D gene: TRBD2
V gene: TRBV4-3
clone size: NA
J gene: TRBJ2-1

CDR3 protein: CASSLGGGSSYEQYF
CDR3 DNA: TGTGCCAGCAGCTTAGGGGGTGGGAGCTCCTACGAGCAGTACTTC
D gene: NA
V gene: TRBV7-8
clone size: NA
J gene: TRBJ2-7

CDR3 protein: CASSPRVVETEAFF
CDR3 DNA: TGTGCCAGCAGCCCACGGGTGGTTGAGACTGAAGCTTTCTTT
D gene: NA
V gene: TRBV7-9
clone size: NA
J gene: TRBJ1-1

CDR3 protein: CASSYTAGTGSYEQYF
CDR3 DNA: TGTGCCAGCAGCTACACCGCCGGGACAGGATCCTACGAGCAGTACTTC
D gene: TRBD1
V gene: TRBV9
clone size: once
J gene: TRBJ2-7

CDR3 protein: CASSFPGQGNEQYF
CDR3 DNA: TGTGCCAGCAGCTTTCCGGGACAGGGAAACGAGCAGTACTTC
D gene: TRBD1
V gene: TRBV5-4
clone size: NA
J gene: TRBJ2-7

CDR3 protein: CAWSVMAGETQYF
CDR3 DNA: TGTGCCTGGAGTGTTATGGCCGGGGAGACCCAGTACTTC
D gene: NA
V gene: TRBV30
clone size: NA
J gene: TRBJ2-5

CDR3 protein: CASSVDSLVHEQFF
CDR3 DNA: TGTGCCAGCAGCGTAGATAGCTTGGTCCATGAGCAGTTCTTC
D gene: NA
V gene: TRBV9
clone size: NA
J gene: TRBJ2-1

CDR3 protein: CASSLGAGTDTQYF
CDR3 DNA: TGTGCCAGCAGTTTGGGAGCCGGGACAGATACGCAGTATTTT
D gene: NA
V gene: TRBV9
clone size: NA
J gene: TRBJ2-3

CDR3 protein: CASRILSSEQFF
CDR3 DNA: TGTGCCAGCAGGATTTTAAGTAGTGAGCAGTTCTTC
D gene: NA
V gene: TRBV7-2
clone size: once
J gene: TRBJ2-1